The source of this T cell receptor (beta chain) is a study of shared clonotypes between healthy human individuals. The wider study: The study used three CD4 naive, three CD4 memory, two CD8 naive and one CD8 memory plate per donor. General study results and limits: Compared with memory subsets, naive subsets generally had larger estimated richness.

At the deep level, the assay was run. Clones were sequenced by immunoSEQ multiplex PCR, and TCRdb holds only the in-frame ones, with some missing. The table lists just over 2,000,000 clones, approximately 95% of them singletons. CDR1 and CDR2 from the germline V gene are SGHRS and YFSETQ. The CDR3 sequence is 15 residues long. The junction had 3 bases not matched to a gene; V was cut back by 0 bases and J by 3 bases. This clone was picked up a small number of times. The antigen remains undetermined. Other DNA sequences within the sample encode an identical CDR3. The sequenced material came from naive CD4+ T cells sorted from blood. Subset in this sample: CD45RA+ positively selected. The gene calls are TRBV5-1 and TRBJ1-5; 7 bases align to TRBD1. The TCR originated in a man younger than 35 in good health. Here the CDR3 reads CASSLAGQVNQPQHF. Here the CDR3 DNA reads TGCGCCAGCAGCTTGGCCGGACAGGTCAATCAGCCCCAGCATTTT.